The clone carrying this T cell receptor (beta chain) was seen many times. The antigen remains undetermined. The sample comes from a study of T cell repertoires in cytomegalovirus infection. Germline V gene sequence: CDR1 SGHTA, CDR2 FQGNSA. The CDR3 has 15 residues. The V and J ends lost 4 bases and 1 base respectively, with 13 bases between them. TCRdb independently ran MiXCR on the reads; one entry per CDR3 protein. The sample yields fewer than 200,000 distinct CDR3 sequences, around 14% seen once. Study-wide points: Cumulative public TCR beta family frequency identified carriers of CMV plus the relevant HLA. CMV-specific HLA-C-restricted TCR beta clonotypes dominated the ex vivo response.

What was sequenced was PBMCs. The chain is built from TRBV7-2 and TRBJ1-1, with D possibly being TRBD1 (6 bases). This sequence was found in a human donor in good health (CMV status not recorded). Some clones in this sample may be carry-over from other donors' samples. The CDR3 region has the DNA TGTGCCAGCAGCTGGACCACAGGGCAGAACACTGAAGCTTTCTTT. Translating it yields CASSWTTGQNTEAFF. Full variable domain (outside the CDR3, taken from reference TRBV7-2 and TRBJ1-1): GAGVSQSPSNKVTEKGKDVELRCDPISGHTALYWYRQSLGQGLEFLIYFQGNSAPDKSGLPSDRFSAERTGGSVSTLTIQRTQQEDSAVYLCASSWTTGQNTEAFFGQGTRLTVV.